The rows below give T cell receptor beta chains drawn from one sample of a study of blood T cells in healthy people across ages. TCRdb re-derived calls from the 5' RACE reads in MiXCR, one entry per CDR3 protein. The sample has about 810,000 distinct CDR3 sequences; roughly 34% are singletons. Input material: blood. All receptors derive from a man aged 18 to 30 in good health. CDR3s include the opening cysteine and the closing phenylalanine or tryptophan. D genes are given only for firm matches. Size is omitted from some rows. Given values are once, few, many or a class for expanded clones.

>TRBV3-1|TRBJ1-1|-|TRBD1
TGTGCCAGCAGCCGGTCGGGACAGGGGATCACTGAAGCTTTCTTT
CASSRSGQGITEAFF
>TRBV20-1|TRBJ1-1|-|-
TGCAGTGCTAGAAGGCAGGCTGGCACTGAAGCTTTCTTT
CSARRQAGTEAFF
>TRBV25-1|TRBJ2-1|-|-
TGTGCCAGCAGTGCCCTAGGGGATGAGCAGTTCTTC
CASSALGDEQFF
>TRBV20-1|TRBJ2-3|-|-
TGCAGTGCCAGCCGGGACTGGATGATCACAGATACGCAGTATTTT
CSASRDWMITDTQYF
>TRBV4-1|TRBJ1-2|-|-
TGCGCCAGCAGGCACCAACTAACCCAGGGGAAACGATATGGCTACACCTTC
CASRHQLTQGKRYGYTF
>TRBV7-2|TRBJ2-5|-|TRBD2
TGTGCCAGCAGCTTAGGGGGGACTAGCGGGGCCTCCTACAATGAGCAGTACTTC
CASSLGGTSGASYNEQYF
>TRBV6-5|TRBJ1-2|-|-
TGTGCCAGCAGTTACTTAGGGGCGGGAGGTTACTATGGCTACACCTTC
CASSYLGAGGYYGYTF
>TRBV4-3|TRBJ2-2|few|-
TGCGCCAGCAGCCAAGACTCCCGGAGACCGAACACCGGGGAGCTGTTTTTT
CASSQDSRRPNTGELFF
>TRBV29-1|TRBJ1-1|-|-
TGCAGCGTTGTCCCAGGATGGAGCACTGAAGCTTTCTTT
CSVVPGWSTEAFF
>TRBV7-9|TRBJ1-3|-|TRBD1
TGTGCCAGCCGGGACAGAACAACGAACTACCAAGTTAGAAACACCATATATTTT
CASRDRTTNYQVRNTIYF
>TRBV9|TRBJ2-6|few|-
TGTGCCAGCAGCGAGCGGGGACAGATTAGGTCTGGGGCCAACGTCCTGACTTTC
CASSERGQIRSGANVLTF
>TRBV6-2/TRBV6-3|TRBJ2-5|-|TRBD2
TGTGCCAGCAGTTACTCGAGTGCCTATAGCGGGGTGGTGGATGAGCAGTACTTC
CASSYSSAYSGVVDEQYF
>TRBV27|TRBJ2-1|-|-
TGTGCCAGCAGTTATTACGACAGGAAAATCCTCTCCTACAATGAGCAGTTCTTC
CASSYYDRKILSYNEQFF
>TRBV20-1|TRBJ2-2|-|-
TGCAGTGCCCGAGGGGCAGGGGCGAACACCGGGGAGCTGTTTTTT
CSARGAGANTGELFF
>TRBV6-5|TRBJ1-1|-|-
TGTGCCAGCAGTTACGGGTCTCGGGGGAACACTGAAGCTTTCTTT
CASSYGSRGNTEAFF
>TRBV6-6|TRBJ2-7|-|-
TGTGTCAGCTGCCGGGGGATCCTTGACGAGCAGTACTTC
CVSCRGILDEQYF
>TRBV29-1|TRBJ2-7|-|-
TGCGGCGTGCCGACCGGGTTCACAGGGGAGCAGTACTTC
CGVPTGFTGEQYF
>TRBV20-1|TRBJ1-5|-|-
TGCAGTGCTAGAGATCGGGGGCAGCTCAATCAGCCCCAGCATTTT
CSARDRGQLNQPQHF
>TRBV20-1|TRBJ1-1|-|-
TGCAGTGCTAGATTGGGGAAGATGAACACTGAAGCTTTCTTT
CSARLGKMNTEAFF
>TRBV4-2|TRBJ1-5|-|-
TGTGCCAGCAGCCAAGATTCGTTGTCCCCGCCCCAGCATTTT
CASSQDSLSPPQHF
>TRBV4-1|TRBJ2-1|few|TRBD2
TGCGCCAGCAGCCAAGTTCGGGGGGGGATCTACAATGAGCAGTTCTTC
CASSQVRGGIYNEQFF
>TRBV20-1|TRBJ2-5|many|-
TGCAGTGCTAGAGATCTCCAGGGTAGGGCAGAGACCCAGTACTTC
CSARDLQGRAETQYF
>TRBV6-2/TRBV6-3|TRBJ2-1|few|-
TGTGCCAGCAGATCCTTGGCTTATGAGCAGTTCTTC
CASRSLAYEQFF
>TRBV18|TRBJ2-7|few|-
TGTGCCAGCTCACCACTTCAGGAGGTAACCGAGCAGTACTTC
CASSPLQEVTEQYF
>TRBV20-1|TRBJ1-1|few|-
TGCAGTGCTAGGGTGGGGGCGGGGCGTACTGAAGCTTTCTTT
CSARVGAGRTEAFF
>TRBV7-6|TRBJ1-4|once|TRBD1
TGTGCCAGCAGCAAGACAGGGTCTAATGAAAAACTGTTTTTT
CASSKTGSNEKLFF
>TRBV7-2|TRBJ2-7|-|-
TGTGCCAGCAGCAGGGTCCAGGGCAACGAGCAGTACTTC
CASSRVQGNEQYF
>TRBV18|TRBJ1-1|-|-
TGTGCCAGCTCACCATTAGAGCAGGTTCTATCGAACACTGAAGCTTTCTTT
CASSPLEQVLSNTEAFF
>TRBV7-9|TRBJ1-1|-|-
TGTGCCAGCAGGCCCCGCGACAACTTGAACACTGAAGCTTTCTTT
CASRPRDNLNTEAFF
>TRBV5-1|TRBJ2-1|-|TRBD1
TGCGCCGGCAGCGGCCTGACAGGGGCAAAGTTCAATGAGCAGTTCTTC
CAGSGLTGAKFNEQFF
>TRBV20-1|TRBJ1-2|many|-
TGCAGTGCAAGGGAAGATTCCGGCTACACCTTC
CSAREDSGYTF
>TRBV7-2|TRBJ2-4|many|-
TGTGCCAGCAGCTTAGCTGTCCGATACGGACTAGCCAAAAACATTCAGTACTTC
CASSLAVRYGLAKNIQYF
>TRBV6-2/TRBV6-3|TRBJ2-3|-|-
TGTGCCGGCAGGCCACCTAGGCGACGCACAGATACGCAGTATTTT
CAGRPPRRRTDTQYF
>TRBV2|TRBJ2-7|-|-
TGTGCCAGCAGCCCCCCGGGTAGCGAGCGATACAATGAGCAGTACTTC
CASSPPGSERYNEQYF
>TRBV4-2|TRBJ1-5|-|-
TGTGCCTGCAGCCAAACGCGCGGGCAGCCCCAGCATTTT
CACSQTRGQPQHF
>TRBV6-5|TRBJ2-1|-|TRBD2
TGTGCCAGCATCGGACTAGCGGGGGGGCCCAATGAGCAGTTCTTC
CASIGLAGGPNEQFF
>TRBV30|TRBJ1-4|-|-
TGTGCCTGGAGTGGTTCAGGGAGTGAAAAACTGTTTTTT
CAWSGSGSEKLFF
>TRBV5-1|TRBJ2-3|-|-
TGCGCCAGCAGCTTACAGGACACAGATACGCAGTATTTT
CASSLQDTDTQYF